This passage covers 17 T cell receptor beta chains from one sample sequenced in a study of blood T cell repertoires in COVID-19. Some clones are missing from TCRdb's copy, which holds only in-frame ones; the method was immunoSEQ multiplex PCR. The sample has some 260,000 clones, roughly 86% seen once; the top ten hold roughly 0.8%. The specimen sequenced was peripheral blood. All receptors derive from a woman under 40 with acute or convalescent COVID-19.

The CDR3 nucleotides read TGCGCCAGCAGCTTGCCTAGCGGGAGTGAGACCCAGTACTTC. This sequence encodes CASSLPSGSETQYF. J is TRBJ2-5 and V is TRBV5-1; 10 bases fit TRBD2. Germline CDR1 reads SGHRS; CDR2 reads YFSETQ. Losses at the gene ends were 1 base for V and 5 bases for J; bases not matched to a gene: 2. This CDR3 is 14 amino acids long.

V and J are TRBV5-1 and TRBJ2-5, with 7 bases that match TRBD1. V dropped 4 bases and J dropped 3; count of bases not matched to a gene: 12. There are 16 residues in the CDR3. The germline V gene encodes CDR1 SGHRS and CDR2 YFSETQ. The CDR3 loop reads CASSPRVGTEKETQYF. In DNA form, the CDR3 reads TGCGCCAGCAGCCCGAGGGTCGGGACAGAAAAAGAGACCCAGTACTTC.

The CDR3 DNA is TGTGCCAGCAGCCCCGGGGGGATAGGGGGGTCCTATGGCTACACCTTC. Protein sequence: CASSPGGIGGSYGYTF. The V call is TRBV5-4, the J call TRBJ1-2, with D tentatively TRBD1 (6 bases). Deletions cut 4 bases from V and 4 bases from J, with 20 bases between. CDR3 length: 16 amino acids. Per the germline V gene, CDR1 is SGHNT and CDR2 is YYREEE (reference sequence).

V and J are TRBV7-9 and TRBJ2-7; TRBD1 aligns across 9 bases. The length of the CDR3 is 15 residues. The germline V gene encodes CDR1 SEHNR and CDR2 FQNEAQ (reference sequence). Trimming took 6 bases from V and 2 from J; bases not matched to a gene: 8. CDR3 in DNA: TGTGCCAGCAGGAGGTGGGGACAGGGTACCTACGAGCAGTACTTC. Residues: CASRRWGQGTYEQYF.

This clone was detected only once. The chain recombines TRBV24-1 with TRBJ2-3; the match to TRBD2 covers 9 bases. Unmatched junction bases numbered 14, after V lost 5 bases and J lost 3 bases. This CDR3 contains 18 residues. The germline CDR1 and CDR2 sequences are KGHDR and SFDVKD. CDR3 protein: CATSAPGAPLAGTDTQYF. Here the CDR3 DNA reads TGTGCCACCAGTGCCCCTGGGGCCCCGCTAGCGGGAACAGATACGCAGTATTTT.

The V gene is TRBV5-1, the J gene TRBJ2-7; 11 bases are shared with TRBD2. This CDR3 is built from 17 residues. The germline V gene encodes CDR1 SGHRS and CDR2 YFSETQ. V was pared by 0 bases and J by 0 bases, with 5 bases of the junction left unmatched. The CDR3 DNA sequence: TGCGCCAGCAGCTTGGCCGAACTAGCGGGAGTCTCCTACGAGCAGTACTTC. Translating it yields CASSLAELAGVSYEQYF.

V gene TRBV4-3 combines with J gene TRBJ2-1; 11 bases align to TRBD2. CDR1 LGHNA and CDR2 YSLEER come from the germline V gene. The ends lost 3 bases at V and 0 bases at J; junction bases unmatched: 4. The CDR3 is made up of 17 amino acids. The CDR3 protein is CASSQRLAGSSYNEQFF. The CDR3 DNA sequence: TGCGCCAGCAGCCAGCGACTAGCGGGAAGCTCCTACAATGAGCAGTTCTTC.

The V and J genes are TRBV19 and TRBJ1-5, with 8 positions matching TRBD1. The V gene end was trimmed by 4 bases and the J gene end by 2 bases; junction bases not matched to a gene: 16. The CDR3 has 19 amino acids. Per germline, CDR1 LNHDA and CDR2 SQIVND (reference sequence). The CDR3 reads CASSTLRTGPRSGNQPQHF. In nucleotides, the CDR3 is TGTGCCAGTAGTACCCTACGGACAGGGCCGAGAAGTGGCAATCAGCCCCAGCATTTT.

The chain is built from TRBV29-1 and TRBJ2-5; 11 positions match TRBD2. The CDR3 runs 16 residues. The germline V gene encodes CDR1 SQVTM and CDR2 ANQGSEA. J lost 2 bases, V lost 1 base, and 6 bases had no gene match. The CDR3 DNA reads as TGCAGCGTTGAAGTCGGTAGCGGGAGGGCACAAGAGACCCAGTACTTC. This gives the protein CSVEVGSGRAQETQYF.

The chain joins TRBV5-5 to TRBJ2-5, with 7 bases that match TRBD1. The CDR3 length is 14 residues. From germline, CDR1 is SGHKS and CDR2 YYEKEE (reference sequence). With V trimmed by 4 bases and J by 1 base, 4 bases remained unmatched. The CDR3, as DNA: TGTGCCAGCAGCCCGACAGGGAGCCAAGAGACCCAGTACTTC. Protein sequence: CASSPTGSQETQYF.

The chain uses TRBV7-3 and TRBJ2-7, with a tentative D call TRBD2 (5 bases). The CDR3 sequence is 16 residues long. V dropped 1 base and J dropped 7 bases, with 20 bases sitting between them. The germline V gene has CDR1 SGHTA and CDR2 FQGTGA. The CDR3 DNA reads as TGTGCCAGCAGCTTAAGAGGGCCAGTTGTCTACGGGGAGCAGTACTTC. It codes for CASSLRGPVVYGEQYF.

The chain recombines TRBV7-8 with TRBJ2-1, with 7 bases fitting TRBD1. The CDR3 is 13 residues long. Trimming took 5 bases from V and 8 from J; bases not matched to a gene: 6. CDR1 is SGHVS, CDR2 FQNEAQ, per germline. Here the CDR3 reads CASSLTGVHEQFF. DNA for the CDR3: TGTGCCAGCAGCCTAACAGGGGTTCATGAGCAGTTCTTC.

The rearrangement links TRBV7-9 to TRBJ2-3; tentatively, D is TRBD2 (5 bases). V was pared by 5 bases and J by 6 bases, with 12 bases between. CDR1 is SEHNR, CDR2 FQNEAQ, per germline (reference sequence). The CDR3 is 13 amino acids. Here the CDR3 reads CASSLGAADTQYF. The CDR3 nucleotides are TGTGCCAGCAGCCTGGGAGCAGCCGATACGCAGTATTTT.

A single count supports this clone. The rearrangement links TRBV29-1 to TRBJ1-1; D is unclear. Germline V gene lookup returns CDR1 SQVTM and CDR2 ANQGSEA. Trimming pared 6 bases from V and 4 bases from J, leaving 9 bases between. The CDR3 is 11 amino acids. The CDR3 nucleotides are TGCAGCGTCCCCCACGGCACTGAAGCTTTCTTT. Translation gives CSVPHGTEAFF.

The chain links TRBV7-9 to TRBJ2-1; D perhaps matches TRBD2 (6 bases). The germline V gene encodes CDR1 SEHNR and CDR2 FQNEAQ (reference sequence). V was clipped by 3 bases and J by 1 base, with 7 bases between them. The length of the CDR3 is 14 residues. For the CDR3, the DNA is TGTGCCAGCAGCTTTAGCGGATCCTACAATGAGCAGTTCTTC. Translation gives CASSFSGSYNEQFF.

This rearrangement joins TRBV6-6 to TRBJ2-7, with D perhaps matching TRBD2 (7 bases). The length of the CDR3 is 14 residues. The germline V gene has CDR1 MNHNY and CDR2 SVGAGI (reference sequence). V lost 2 bases to trimming and J lost 6 bases, with 14 bases between them. The CDR3 region has the DNA TGTGCCAGCAGTTACCCTAGGGGGGGTAGCGAGCAGTACTTC. Protein sequence: CASSYPRGGSEQYF.

The rearrangement uses TRBV19 and TRBJ2-7, with TRBD2 as a possible D gene (6 bases). CDR1 is LNHDA and CDR2 is SQIVND in the germline V gene (reference sequence). V was clipped by 6 bases and J by 6 bases, with 15 bases between them. The CDR3 length is 13 residues. CDR3 loop: CASSRLEGREQYF. The CDR3 nucleotides read TGTGCCAGTAGCCGACTGGAGGGCCGCGAGCAGTACTTC.